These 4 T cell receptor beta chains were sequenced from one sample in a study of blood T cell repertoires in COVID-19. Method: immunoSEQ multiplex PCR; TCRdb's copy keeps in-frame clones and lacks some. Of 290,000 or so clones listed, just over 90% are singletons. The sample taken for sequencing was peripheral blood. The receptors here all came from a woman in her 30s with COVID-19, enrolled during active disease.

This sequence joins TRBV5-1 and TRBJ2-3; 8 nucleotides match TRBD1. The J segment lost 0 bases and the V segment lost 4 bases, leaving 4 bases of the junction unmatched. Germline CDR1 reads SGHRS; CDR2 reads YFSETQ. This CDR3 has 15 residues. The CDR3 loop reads CASSPDRASTDTQYF. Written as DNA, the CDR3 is TGCGCCAGCAGCCCGGACAGGGCGAGCACAGATACGCAGTATTTT.

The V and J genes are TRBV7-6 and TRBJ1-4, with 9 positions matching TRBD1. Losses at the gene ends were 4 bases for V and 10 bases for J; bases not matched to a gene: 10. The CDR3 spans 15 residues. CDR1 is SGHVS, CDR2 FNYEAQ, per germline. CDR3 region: CASSYGQGPTGKLFF. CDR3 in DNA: TGTGCCAGCAGCTACGGACAGGGGCCTACCGGAAAACTGTTTTTT.

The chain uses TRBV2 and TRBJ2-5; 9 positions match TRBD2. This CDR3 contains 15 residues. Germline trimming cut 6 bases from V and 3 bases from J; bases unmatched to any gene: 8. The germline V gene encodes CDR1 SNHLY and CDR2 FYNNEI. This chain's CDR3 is CASRTTSGREETQYF. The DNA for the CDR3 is TGTGCCAGCAGGACGACTAGCGGAAGAGAAGAGACCCAGTACTTC.

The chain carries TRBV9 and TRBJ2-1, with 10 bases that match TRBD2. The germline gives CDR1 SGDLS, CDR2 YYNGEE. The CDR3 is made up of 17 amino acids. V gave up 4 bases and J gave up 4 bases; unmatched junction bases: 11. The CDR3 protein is CASSPLQAGGPYNEQFF. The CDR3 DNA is TGTGCCAGCAGCCCCCTCCAAGCGGGAGGGCCTTACAATGAGCAGTTCTTC.